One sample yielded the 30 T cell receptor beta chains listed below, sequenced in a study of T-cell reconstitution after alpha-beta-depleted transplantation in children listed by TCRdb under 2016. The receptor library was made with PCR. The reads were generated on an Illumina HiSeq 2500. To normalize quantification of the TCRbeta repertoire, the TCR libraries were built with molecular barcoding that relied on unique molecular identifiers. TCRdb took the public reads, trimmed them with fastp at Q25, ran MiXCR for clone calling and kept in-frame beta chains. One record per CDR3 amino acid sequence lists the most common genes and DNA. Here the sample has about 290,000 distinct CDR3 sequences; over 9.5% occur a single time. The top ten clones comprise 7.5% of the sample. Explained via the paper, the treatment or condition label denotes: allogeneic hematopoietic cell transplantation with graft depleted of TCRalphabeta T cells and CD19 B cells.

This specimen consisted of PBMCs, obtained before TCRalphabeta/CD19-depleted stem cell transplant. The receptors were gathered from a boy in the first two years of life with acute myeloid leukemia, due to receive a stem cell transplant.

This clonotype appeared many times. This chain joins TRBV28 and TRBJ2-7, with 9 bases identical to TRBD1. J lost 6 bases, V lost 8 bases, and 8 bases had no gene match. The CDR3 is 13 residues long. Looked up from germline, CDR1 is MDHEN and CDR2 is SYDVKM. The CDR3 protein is CASGPQGAGEQYF. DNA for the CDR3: TGTGCCAGCGGACCACAGGGGGCCGGCGAGCAGTACTTC.

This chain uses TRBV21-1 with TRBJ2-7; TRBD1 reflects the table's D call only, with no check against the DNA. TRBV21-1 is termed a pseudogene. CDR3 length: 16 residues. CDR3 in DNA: TGTGCCAGCATCATCAGACCGGGACCCCATGTGTACGAGCAGTACTTC. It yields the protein CASIIRPGPHVYEQYF.

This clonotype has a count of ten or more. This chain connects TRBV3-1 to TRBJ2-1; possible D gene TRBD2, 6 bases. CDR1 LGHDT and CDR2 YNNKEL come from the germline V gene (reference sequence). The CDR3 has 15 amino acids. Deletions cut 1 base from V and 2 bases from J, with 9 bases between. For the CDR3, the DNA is TGTGCCAGCAGCCAAGTGGGACTGACCTACAATGAGCAGTTCTTC. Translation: CASSQVGLTYNEQFF.

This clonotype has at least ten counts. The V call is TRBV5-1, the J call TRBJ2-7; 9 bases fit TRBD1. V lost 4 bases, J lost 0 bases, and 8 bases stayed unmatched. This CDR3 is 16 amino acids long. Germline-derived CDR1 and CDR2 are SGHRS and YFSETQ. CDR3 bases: TGCGCCAGCAGCGCCCCACAGGGGGCGAGCTCCTACGAGCAGTACTTC. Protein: CASSAPQGASSYEQYF.

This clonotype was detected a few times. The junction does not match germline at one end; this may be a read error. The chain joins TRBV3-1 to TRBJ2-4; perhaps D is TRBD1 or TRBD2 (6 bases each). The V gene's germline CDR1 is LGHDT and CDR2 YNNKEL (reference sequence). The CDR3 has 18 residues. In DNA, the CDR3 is TGTGCCTGCAGCCAAGAGGGGGGTCGTCAGGTGGCCAAAAACATTCAGTACTTC. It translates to CACSQEGGRQVAKNIQYF.

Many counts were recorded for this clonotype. The CDR3 is CASSPGGQPQHF. The CDR3 region has the DNA TGTGCCAGCTCGCCAGGGGGTCAGCCCCAGCATTTT. This chain links TRBV18 with TRBJ1-5, with 7 bases identical to TRBD1. Germline CDR1 KGHSH, CDR2 LQKENI. The CDR3 length is 12 residues. V shed 6 bases, J shed 6 bases, and the junction held 2 bases outside the gene matches.

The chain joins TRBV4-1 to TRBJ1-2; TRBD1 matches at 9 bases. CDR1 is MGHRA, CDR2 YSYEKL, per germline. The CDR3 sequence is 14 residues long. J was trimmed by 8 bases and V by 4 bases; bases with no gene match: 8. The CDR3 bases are TGCGCCAGCAGCCCTGGGACAGGGATCGGGGGCTACACCTTC. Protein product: CASSPGTGIGGYTF.

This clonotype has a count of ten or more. The CDR3 region has the DNA TGTGCCAGCAGTTCTAGCGGGGCCCCCTACAATGAGCAGTTCTTC. This codes for CASSSSGAPYNEQFF. This sequence joins TRBV28 and TRBJ2-1, with TRBD2 identical over 9 bases. Germline V gives CDR1 MDHEN, CDR2 SYDVKM. The CDR3 covers 15 residues. V lost 4 bases, J lost 2 bases, and 3 bases stayed unmatched.

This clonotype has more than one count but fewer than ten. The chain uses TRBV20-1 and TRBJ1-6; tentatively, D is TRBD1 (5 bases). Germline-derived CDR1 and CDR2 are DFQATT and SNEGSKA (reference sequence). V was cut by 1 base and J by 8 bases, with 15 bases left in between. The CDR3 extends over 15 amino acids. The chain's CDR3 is CSARVLFRVDSPLHF. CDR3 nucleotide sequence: TGCAGTGCTAGAGTTTTGTTCAGGGTAGATTCACCCCTCCACTTT.

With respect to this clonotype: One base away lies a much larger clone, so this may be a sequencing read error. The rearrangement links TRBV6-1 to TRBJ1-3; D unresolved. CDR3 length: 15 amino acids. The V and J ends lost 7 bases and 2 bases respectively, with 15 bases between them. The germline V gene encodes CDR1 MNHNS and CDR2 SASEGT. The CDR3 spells CASTASTGAGNTIYF. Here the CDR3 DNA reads TGTGCCAGCACGGCTTCTACGGGTGCTGGAAACACCATATATTTT.

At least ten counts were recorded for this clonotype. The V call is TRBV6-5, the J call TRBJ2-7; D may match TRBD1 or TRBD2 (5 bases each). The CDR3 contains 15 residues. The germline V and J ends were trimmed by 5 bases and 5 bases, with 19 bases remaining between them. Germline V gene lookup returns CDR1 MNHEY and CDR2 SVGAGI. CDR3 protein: CASSPEGRVLNEQYF. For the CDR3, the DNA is TGTGCCAGCAGTCCCGAGGGCAGGGTACTTAACGAGCAGTACTTC.

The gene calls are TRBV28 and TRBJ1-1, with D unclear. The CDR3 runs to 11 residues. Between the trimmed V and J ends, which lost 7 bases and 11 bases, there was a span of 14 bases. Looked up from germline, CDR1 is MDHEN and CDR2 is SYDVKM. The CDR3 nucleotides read TGTGCCAGCACCGATGGCCTAGGGGCTTTCTTT. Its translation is CASTDGLGAFF. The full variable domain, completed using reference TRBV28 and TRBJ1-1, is DVKVTQSSRYLVKRTGEKVFLECVQDMDHENMFWYRQDPGLGLRLIYFSYDVKMKEKGDIPEGYSVSREKKERFSLILESASTNQTSMYLCASTDGLGAFFGQGTRLTVV.

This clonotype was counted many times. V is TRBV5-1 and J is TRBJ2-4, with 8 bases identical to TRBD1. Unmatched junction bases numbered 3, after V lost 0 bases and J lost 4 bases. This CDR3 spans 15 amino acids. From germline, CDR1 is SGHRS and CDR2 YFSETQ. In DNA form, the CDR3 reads TGCGCCAGCAGCTTGGCCGACAGGGGTAAAAACATTCAGTACTTC. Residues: CASSLADRGKNIQYF.

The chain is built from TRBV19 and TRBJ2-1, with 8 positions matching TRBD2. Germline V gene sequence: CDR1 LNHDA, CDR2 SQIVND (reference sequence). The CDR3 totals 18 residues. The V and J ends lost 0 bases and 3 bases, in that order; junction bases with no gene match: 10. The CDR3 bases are TGTGCCAGTAGTATAGATCCCAAGGGAGCGGGGGTCTACAATGAGCAGTTCTTC. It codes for CASSIDPKGAGVYNEQFF. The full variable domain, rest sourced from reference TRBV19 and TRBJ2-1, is DGGITQSPKYLFRKEGQNVTLSCEQNLNHDAMYWYRQDPGQGLRLIYYSQIVNDFQKGDIAEGYSVSREKKESFPLTVTSAQKNPTAFYLCASSIDPKGAGVYNEQFFGPGTRLTVL.

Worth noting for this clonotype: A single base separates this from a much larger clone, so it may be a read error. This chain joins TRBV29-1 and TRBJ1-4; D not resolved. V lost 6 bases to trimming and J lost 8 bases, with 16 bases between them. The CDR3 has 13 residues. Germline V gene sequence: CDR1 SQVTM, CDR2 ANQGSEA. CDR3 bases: TGCAGCGTCGAGTGGGCGAGTGGGGAAAAACTGTTTTTT. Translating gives CSVEWASGEKLFF.

This CDR3 is CASRRSPVQRSNSYNEQFF. The CDR3 DNA is TGTGCCAGTAGGCGAAGCCCTGTTCAGCGGAGTAACTCCTACAATGAGCAGTTCTTC. The chain recombines TRBV19 with TRBJ2-1, with a tentative D call TRBD2 (5 bases). V shed 6 bases and J shed 0 bases, with 24 bases lying between them. The CDR3 has 19 amino acids. The germline V gene encodes CDR1 LNHDA and CDR2 SQIVND (reference sequence). The full variable domain, rest sourced from reference TRBV19 and TRBJ2-1, is DGGITQSPKYLFRKEGQNVTLSCEQNLNHDAMYWYRQDPGQGLRLIYYSQIVNDFQKGDIAEGYSVSREKKESFPLTVTSAQKNPTAFYLCASRRSPVQRSNSYNEQFFGPGTRLTVL.

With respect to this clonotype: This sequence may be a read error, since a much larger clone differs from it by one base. For the CDR3, the DNA is TGTGCCAGCAGTCGCTGGGACAGGGAGGTCGAAGAGACCCAGTACTTC. It codes for CASSRWDREVEETQYF. The V and J genes are TRBV28 and TRBJ2-5; 9 bases line up with TRBD1. J lost 3 bases, V lost 5 bases, and 10 bases had no gene match. Germline V gives CDR1 MDHEN, CDR2 SYDVKM. This CDR3 is 16 amino acids long.

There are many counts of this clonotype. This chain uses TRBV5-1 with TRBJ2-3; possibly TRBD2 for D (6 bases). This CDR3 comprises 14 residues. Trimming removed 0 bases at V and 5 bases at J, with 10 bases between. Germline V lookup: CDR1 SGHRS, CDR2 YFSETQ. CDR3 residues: CASSLASGGDTQYF. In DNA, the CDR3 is TGCGCCAGCAGCTTGGCCTCCGGGGGAGATACGCAGTATTTT.

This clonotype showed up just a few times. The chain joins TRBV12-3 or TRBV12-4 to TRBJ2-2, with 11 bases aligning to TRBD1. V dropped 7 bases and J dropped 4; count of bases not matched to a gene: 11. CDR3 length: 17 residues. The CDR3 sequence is CASTHRFGTGGTGELFF. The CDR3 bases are TGTGCCAGCACCCACAGGTTTGGGACAGGGGGCACCGGGGAGCTGTTTTTT.

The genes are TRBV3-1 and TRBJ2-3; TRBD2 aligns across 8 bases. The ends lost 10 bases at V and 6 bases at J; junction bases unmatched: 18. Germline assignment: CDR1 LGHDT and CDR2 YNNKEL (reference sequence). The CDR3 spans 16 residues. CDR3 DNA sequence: TGTGCCACCTGCCAAGATTCATCGGGAGGGCCCGATACGCAGTATTTT. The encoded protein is CATCQDSSGGPDTQYF.

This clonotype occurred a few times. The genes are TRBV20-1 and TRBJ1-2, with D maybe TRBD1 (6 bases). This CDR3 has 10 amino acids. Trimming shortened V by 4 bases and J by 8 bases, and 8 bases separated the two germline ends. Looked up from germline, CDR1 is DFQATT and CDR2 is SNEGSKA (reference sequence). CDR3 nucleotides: TGCAGTGCTACAGGGGAAGGCTACACCTTC. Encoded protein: CSATGEGYTF.

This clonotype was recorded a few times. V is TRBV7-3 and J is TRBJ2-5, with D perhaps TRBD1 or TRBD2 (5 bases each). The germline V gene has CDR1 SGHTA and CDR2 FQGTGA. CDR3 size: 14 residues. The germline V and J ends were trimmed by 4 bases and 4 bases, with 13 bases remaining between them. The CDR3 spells CASSYGGVAETQYF. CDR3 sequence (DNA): TGTGCCAGCAGCTATGGGGGAGTGGCAGAGACCCAGTACTTC.

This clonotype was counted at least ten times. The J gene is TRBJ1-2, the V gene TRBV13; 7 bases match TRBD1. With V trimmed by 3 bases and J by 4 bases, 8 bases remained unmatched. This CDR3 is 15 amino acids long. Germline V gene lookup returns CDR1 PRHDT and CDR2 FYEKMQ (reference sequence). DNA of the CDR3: TGTGCCAGCAGCTTTAATCGGGACAGATCCTATGGCTACACCTTC. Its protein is CASSFNRDRSYGYTF. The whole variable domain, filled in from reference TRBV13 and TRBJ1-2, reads AAGVIQSPRHLIKEKRETATLKCYPIPRHDTVYWYQQGPGQDPQFLISFYEKMQSDKGSIPDRFSAQQFSDYHSELNMSSLELGDSALYFCASSFNRDRSYGYTFGSGTRLTVV.

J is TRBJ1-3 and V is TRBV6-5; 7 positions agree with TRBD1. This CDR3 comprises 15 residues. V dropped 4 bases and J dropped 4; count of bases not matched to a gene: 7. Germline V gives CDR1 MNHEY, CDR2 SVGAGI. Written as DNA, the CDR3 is TGTGCCAGCAGTTCCATCGACAGGGTCGGAAACACCATATATTTT. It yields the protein CASSSIDRVGNTIYF.

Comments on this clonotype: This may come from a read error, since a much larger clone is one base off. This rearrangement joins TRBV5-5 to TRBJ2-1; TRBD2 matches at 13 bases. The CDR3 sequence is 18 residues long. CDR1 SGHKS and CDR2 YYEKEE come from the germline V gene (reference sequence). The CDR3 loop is CASSLGTSGSNGYHEQFF. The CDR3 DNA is TGTGCCAGCAGCTTGGGGACTAGCGGGAGTAATGGCTACCATGAGCAGTTCTTC.

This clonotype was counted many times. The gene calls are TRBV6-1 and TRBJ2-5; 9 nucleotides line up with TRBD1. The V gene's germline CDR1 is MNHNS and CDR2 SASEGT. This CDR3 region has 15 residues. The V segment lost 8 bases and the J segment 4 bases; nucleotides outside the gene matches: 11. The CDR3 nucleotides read TGTGCCAGCGAGTCCCTTACAGGGGGCGCAGAGACCCAGTACTTC. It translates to CASESLTGGAETQYF.

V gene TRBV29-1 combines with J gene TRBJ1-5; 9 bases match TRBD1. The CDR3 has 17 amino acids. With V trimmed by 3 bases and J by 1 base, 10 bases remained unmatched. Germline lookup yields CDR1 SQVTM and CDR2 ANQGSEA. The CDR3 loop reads CSVDGSRDRVSNQPQHF. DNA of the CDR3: TGCAGCGTTGACGGGTCCCGGGACAGGGTAAGCAATCAGCCCCAGCATTTT. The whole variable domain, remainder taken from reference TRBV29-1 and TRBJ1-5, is SAVISQKPSRDICQRGTSLTIQCQVDSQVTMMFWYRQQPGQSLTLIATANQGSEATYESGFVIDKFPISRPNLTFSTLTVSNMSPEDSSIYLCSVDGSRDRVSNQPQHFGDGTRLSIL.

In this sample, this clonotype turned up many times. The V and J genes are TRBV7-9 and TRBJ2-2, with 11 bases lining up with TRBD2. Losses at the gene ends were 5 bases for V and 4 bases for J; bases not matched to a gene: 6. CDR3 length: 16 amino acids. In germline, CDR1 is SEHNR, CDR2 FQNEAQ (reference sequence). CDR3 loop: CASSRDLAGGTGELFF. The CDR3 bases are TGTGCCAGCAGCCGCGATCTAGCGGGAGGCACCGGGGAGCTGTTTTTT. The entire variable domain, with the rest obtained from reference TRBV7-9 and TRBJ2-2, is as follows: DTGVSQNPRHKITKRGQNVTFRCDPISEHNRLYWYRQTLGQGPEFLTYFQNEAQLEKSRLLSDRFSAERPKGSFSTLEIQRTEQGDSAMYLCASSRDLAGGTGELFFGEGSRLTVL.

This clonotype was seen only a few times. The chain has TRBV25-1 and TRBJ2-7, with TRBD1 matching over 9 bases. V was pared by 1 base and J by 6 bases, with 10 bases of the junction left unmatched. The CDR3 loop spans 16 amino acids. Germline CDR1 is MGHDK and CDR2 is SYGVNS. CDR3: CASSESGQGFPGEQYF. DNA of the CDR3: TGTGCCAGCAGTGAATCGGGACAGGGATTTCCGGGCGAGCAGTACTTC.

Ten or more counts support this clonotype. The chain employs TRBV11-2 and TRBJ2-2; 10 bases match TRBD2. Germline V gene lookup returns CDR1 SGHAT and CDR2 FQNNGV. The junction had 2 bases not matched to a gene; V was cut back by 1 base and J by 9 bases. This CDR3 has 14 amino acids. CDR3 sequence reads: CASSLVLAGRELFF. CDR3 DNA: TGTGCCAGCAGCTTAGTACTAGCGGGGAGGGAGCTGTTTTTT.